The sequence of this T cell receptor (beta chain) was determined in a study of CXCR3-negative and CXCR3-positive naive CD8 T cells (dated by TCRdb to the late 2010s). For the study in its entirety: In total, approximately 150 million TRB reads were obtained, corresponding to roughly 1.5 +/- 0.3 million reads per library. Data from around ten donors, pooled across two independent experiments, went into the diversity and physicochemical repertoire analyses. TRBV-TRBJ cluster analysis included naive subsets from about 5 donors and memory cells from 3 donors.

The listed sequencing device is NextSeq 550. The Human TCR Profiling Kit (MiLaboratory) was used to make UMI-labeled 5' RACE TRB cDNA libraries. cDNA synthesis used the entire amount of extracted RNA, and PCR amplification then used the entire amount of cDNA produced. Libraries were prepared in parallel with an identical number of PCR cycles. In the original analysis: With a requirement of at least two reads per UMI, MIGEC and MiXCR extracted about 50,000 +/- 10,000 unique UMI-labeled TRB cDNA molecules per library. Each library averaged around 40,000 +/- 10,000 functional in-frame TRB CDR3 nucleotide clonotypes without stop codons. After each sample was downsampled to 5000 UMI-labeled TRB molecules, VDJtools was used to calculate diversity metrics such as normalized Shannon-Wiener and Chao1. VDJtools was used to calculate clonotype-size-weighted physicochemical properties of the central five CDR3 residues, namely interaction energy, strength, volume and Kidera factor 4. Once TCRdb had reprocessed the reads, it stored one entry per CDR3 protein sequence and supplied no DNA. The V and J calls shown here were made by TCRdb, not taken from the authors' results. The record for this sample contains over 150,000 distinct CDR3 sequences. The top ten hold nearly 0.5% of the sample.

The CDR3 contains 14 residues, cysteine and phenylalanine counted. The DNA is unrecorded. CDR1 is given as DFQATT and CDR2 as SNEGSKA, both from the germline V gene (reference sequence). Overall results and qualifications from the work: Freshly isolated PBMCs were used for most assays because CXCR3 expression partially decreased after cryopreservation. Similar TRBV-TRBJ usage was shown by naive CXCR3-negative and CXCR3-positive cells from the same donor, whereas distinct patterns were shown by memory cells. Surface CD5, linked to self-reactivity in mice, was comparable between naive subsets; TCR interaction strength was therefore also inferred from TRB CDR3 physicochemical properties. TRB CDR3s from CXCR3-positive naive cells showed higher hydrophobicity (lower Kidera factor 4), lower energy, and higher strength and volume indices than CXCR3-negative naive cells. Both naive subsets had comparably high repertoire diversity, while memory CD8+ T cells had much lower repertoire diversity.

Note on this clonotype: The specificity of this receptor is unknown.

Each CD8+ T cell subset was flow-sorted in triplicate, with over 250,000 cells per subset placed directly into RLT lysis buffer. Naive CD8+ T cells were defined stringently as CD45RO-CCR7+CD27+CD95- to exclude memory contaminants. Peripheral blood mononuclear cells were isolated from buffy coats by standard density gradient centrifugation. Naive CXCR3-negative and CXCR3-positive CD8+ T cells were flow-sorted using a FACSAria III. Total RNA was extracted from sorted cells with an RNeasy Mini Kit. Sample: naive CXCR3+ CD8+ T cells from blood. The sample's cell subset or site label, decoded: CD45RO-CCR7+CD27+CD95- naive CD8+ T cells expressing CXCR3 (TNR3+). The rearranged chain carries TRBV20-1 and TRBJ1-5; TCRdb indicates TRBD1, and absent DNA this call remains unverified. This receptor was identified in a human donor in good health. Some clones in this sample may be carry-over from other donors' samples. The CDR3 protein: CSARDAGFGQPQHF.